The rows below give T cell receptor beta chains drawn from one sample of a study of post-analysis software for immune sequencing data. Each CDR3 protein gets one entry after TCRdb re-called the PCR reads with MiXCR. The sample has about 430,000 distinct CDR3 sequences; 30% to 45% are singletons. The specimen was blood. The source of these receptors is a girl aged 2 to 9 with multiple sclerosis. The CDR3 runs from the conserved cysteine through the conserved F or W. D genes are given only for firm matches. The size of a clone is reported for some rows only, either as once, few or many, or as a class for expanded clones.

TRBJ2-2	.	.	TRBV20-1	TGCAGTGCTAAGGACTCTCTAAGGTCCGGGGAGCTGTTTTTT	CSAKDSLRSGELFF
TRBJ2-3	few	.	TRBV10-3	TGTGCCATCAGTGCGGACGGAGATACGCAGTATTTT	CAISADGDTQYF
TRBJ2-1	.	.	TRBV12-3/TRBV12-4	TGTGTCAGCAGTTTTAATCCGGAGAGCTCCTACAATGAGCAGTTCTTC	CVSSFNPESSYNEQFF
TRBJ2-3	.	.	TRBV12-3/TRBV12-4	TGTGCCAGCAGTTTGGGGTTCGATACGCAGTATTTT	CASSLGFDTQYF
TRBJ2-7	few	.	TRBV29-1	TGCAGCGCTTTGGGATACGAGCAGTACTTC	CSALGYEQYF
TRBJ1-2	medium-sized	TRBD1	TRBV13	TGTGCCAGCAGCACCCGGACAGGTGATGGCTACACCTTC	CASSTRTGDGYTF
TRBJ2-1	.	TRBD2	TRBV15	TGTGCCACCAGCGCAGCTAGCGGGGAGTGGTTTAATGAGCAGTTCTTC	CATSAASGEWFNEQFF
TRBJ1-5	.	.	TRBV12-3/TRBV12-4	TGTGCCAGCAGCCCCGACCGTGATCAGCCCCAGCATTTT	CASSPDRDQPQHF
TRBJ2-7	.	TRBD1	TRBV7-9	TGTGCCAGCAGCCGCCCGGGACAGGGTCGTTACGAGCAGTACTTC	CASSRPGQGRYEQYF
TRBJ2-3	.	.	TRBV14	TGTGCCAGCAGCCTAGGACGCTGGCAGTATTTT	CASSLGRWQYF
TRBJ2-2	once	.	TRBV6-5	TGTGCCAGCAGGTCAGGGTTGGACACCGGGGAGCTGTTTTTT	CASRSGLDTGELFF
TRBJ2-3	few	TRBD2	TRBV20-1	TGCAGTGCTGGGGTGAATGGACTAGCGGGGGTCTCAGATACGCAGTATTTT	CSAGVNGLAGVSDTQYF
TRBJ1-2	.	.	TRBV29-1	TGCAGCGTAGCCCTTGGACCGGGGAACTATGGCTACACCTTC	CSVALGPGNYGYTF
TRBJ2-5	once	TRBD2	TRBV7-2	TGTGCCAGCAAGGGGCGAGGCGGGAGGGAGTACTTC	CASKGRGGREYF
TRBJ2-1	few	TRBD2	TRBV6-5	TGTGCCAGCAGAATAGCGGGAGGGCCCTACAATGAGCAGTTCTTC	CASRIAGGPYNEQFF
TRBJ1-2	.	.	TRBV7-8	TGTGCCAGCAGCCGAAGGGGCGGGGATGGCTACACCTTC	CASSRRGGDGYTF
TRBJ1-4	.	.	TRBV5-1	TGCGCCAGCAGCTTGGGCACAGGGAATATGTTGAGAGAAAGACTGTTTTTT	CASSLGTGNMLRERLFF
TRBJ1-1	few	.	TRBV9	TGTGCCAGCAGCGCTAACACGAACACTGAAGCTTTCTTT	CASSANTNTEAFF
TRBJ2-3	few	.	TRBV29-1	TGCAGCGTTAACGGGAATCGGAGGTCGGATACGCAGTATTTT	CSVNGNRRSDTQYF
TRBJ2-1	.	.	TRBV14	TGTGCCAGCAGCCAGTTCCAGGGAAAAGGGGCCTACAATGAGCAGTTCTTC	CASSQFQGKGAYNEQFF
TRBJ2-3	.	TRBD2	TRBV7-2	TGTGCCAGCAGCTTAGTGATTAGCGGGGGCACAGATACGCAGTATTTT	CASSLVISGGTDTQYF
TRBJ2-7	few	.	TRBV6-5	TGTGCCAGCAGTTACTCGAATCTTCCGTACGAGCAGTACTTC	CASSYSNLPYEQYF
TRBJ1-1	.	.	TRBV10-3	TGTGCCATCAGTGAGTCTGGGAGCAAAGGGTTGGAAGCTTTCTTT	CAISESGSKGLEAFF
TRBJ1-2	.	.	TRBV2	TGTGCCAGCAGACTCTCTTTGGACGAGAGCTATGGCTACACCTTC	CASRLSLDESYGYTF
TRBJ2-3	once	.	TRBV5-1	TGCGCCAGCAGCTTAGTGCAAGGACAGCGCACAGATACGCAGTATTTT	CASSLVQGQRTDTQYF
TRBJ2-7	few	TRBD1	TRBV2	TGTGCCAGTAGACAGGGCCCTTCGGACGAGCAGTACTTC	CASRQGPSDEQYF
TRBJ2-3	.	TRBD2	TRBV20-1	TGCAGTGCTAGATTAAGGGAGGGCCGCACAGATACGCAGTATTTT	CSARLREGRTDTQYF
TRBJ2-6	.	.	TRBV4-2	TGTGCCAGCAGCCAAGCTGGATTCTCTGGGGCCAACGTCCTGACTTTC	CASSQAGFSGANVLTF
TRBJ1-1	.	.	TRBV7-9	TGTGCCAGCAGCTTAATGGGGTACACTGAAGCTTTCTTT	CASSLMGYTEAFF
TRBJ1-5	few	TRBD1	TRBV20-1	TGCAGTGCTAGGCCAGGGGGCGCGTTTGGTCAGCCCCAGCATTTT	CSARPGGAFGQPQHF
TRBJ2-3	.	.	TRBV5-1	TGCGCCAGCGAACCAGGGTTCGAGACAGATACGCAGTATTTT	CASEPGFETDTQYF
TRBJ2-1	.	.	TRBV20-1	TGCAGTGCTAGCTCAGGGATCTACAATGAGCAGTTCTTC	CSASSGIYNEQFF
TRBJ2-7	.	TRBD1	TRBV5-1	TGCGCCAGCAGCACAACAGGGGCCCCTGAAAACGAGCAGTACTTC	CASSTTGAPENEQYF
TRBJ2-7	.	.	TRBV7-2	TGTGCCAGCAGCTTATTGGGAAGATTCCCCAGCTCCTACGAGCAGTACTTC	CASSLLGRFPSSYEQYF
TRBJ2-3	.	.	TRBV20-1	TGCAGTGCTACCGGTCTGAGCACAGATACGCAGTATTTT	CSATGLSTDTQYF
TRBJ2-2	.	TRBD2	TRBV18	TGTGCCAGCTCACCCGGACTAGCGGCCAACACCGGGGAGCTGTTTTTT	CASSPGLAANTGELFF
TRBJ2-7	.	.	TRBV4-2	TGTGCCAGCAGCCAAGCGGGAAGGACACCTCCGGGACGCAAGATCGCCTACGAGCAGTACTTC	CASSQAGRTPPGRKIAYEQYF
TRBJ2-3	.	.	TRBV10-3	TGTGCCATCAGTGAGGTAGATACGCAGTATTTT	CAISEVDTQYF
TRBJ2-7	.	TRBD2	TRBV5-1	TGCGCCAGCAGCCCCTATGGAGGACTAGCGGAAACCTACGGGCAGTACTTC	CASSPYGGLAETYGQYF
TRBJ1-6	.	.	TRBV6-5	TGTGCCAGCAGGAATTCGGGACTGATTAATTCACCCCTCCACTTT	CASRNSGLINSPLHF
TRBJ2-7	few	TRBD2	TRBV27	TGTGCCAGCAGTTTAAAGGGACTAGCCTCCTACGAGCAGTACTTC	CASSLKGLASYEQYF
TRBJ1-5	.	.	TRBV7-9	TGTGCCAGCAACTCCGCATCCCACAGGGAGGATAGTCAGCCCCAGCATTTT	CASNSASHREDSQPQHF
TRBJ2-1	.	.	TRBV19	TGTGCCAGTAGTATCGGGCAGACAGCCTACAATGAGCAGTTCTTC	CASSIGQTAYNEQFF
TRBJ2-7	.	TRBD1	TRBV20-1	TGCAGTCCTACGGGACAGGGGGCGATCTTTTACGAGCAGTACTTC	CSPTGQGAIFYEQYF
TRBJ1-5	.	TRBD1	TRBV9	TGTGCCAGCAGCCCCCGGGACAGAGTTTCTAATAGCAATCAGCCCCAGCATTTT	CASSPRDRVSNSNQPQHF
TRBJ1-4	few	.	TRBV20-1	TGCAGTGCTAGGGGGAGGGTATATGAAAAACTGTTTTTT	CSARGRVYEKLFF
TRBJ2-3	.	TRBD2	TRBV29-1	TGCAGCGTTGACGACGGGGGGGGCACAGATACGCAGTATTTT	CSVDDGGGTDTQYF
TRBJ2-7	many	TRBD2	TRBV29-1	TGCAGCGGTCGACTAGCGGAGTCCTACGAGCAGTACTTC	CSGRLAESYEQYF
TRBJ2-3	.	TRBD2	TRBV4-3	TGCGCCAGCAGCACACCCGGGACTAGCGGGAGGGGCACAGATACGCAGTATTTT	CASSTPGTSGRGTDTQYF
TRBJ2-7	.	.	TRBV20-1	TGCAGTGCTAGCACAGATACCTACGAGCAGTACTTC	CSASTDTYEQYF
TRBJ1-4	.	.	TRBV30	TGTGCCTGGAGTGCTTTAGGGCCAGCAACTAATGAAAAACTGTTTTTT	CAWSALGPATNEKLFF
TRBJ1-2	few	.	TRBV28	TGTGCCAGCAGTTTATTCTCTCGGGGCAGCCCTATAAATGGCTACACCTTC	CASSLFSRGSPINGYTF
TRBJ2-4	.	TRBD2	TRBV4-3	TGCGCCAGCAGCCAAGAGGCAGCGGGAGGGGCAGTGATTAACATTCAGTACTTC	CASSQEAAGGAVINIQYF
TRBJ2-7	many	.	TRBV4-1	TGCGCCAGCAGCCAAGCCCCGGGGCGATGGGAGCAGTACTTC	CASSQAPGRWEQYF
TRBJ1-2	few	TRBD1	TRBV20-1	TGCAGTGCTAGTATGAGACAGGGGGCGTGGGGCTATGGCTACACCTTC	CSASMRQGAWGYGYTF
TRBJ2-5	.	.	TRBV6-5	TGTGCCAGCAGTTGCTTCTGGAGGAACAATGAGCAGTACTTC	CASSCFWRNNEQYF
TRBJ1-4	.	.	TRBV4-1	TGCGCCAGCAGCCAAGCGAAGCCAACTAATGAAAAACTGTTTTTT	CASSQAKPTNEKLFF
TRBJ1-4	.	.	TRBV11-2	TGTGCCAGCAGCCATCCGGCGCGGGGTGAAAAACTGTTTTTT	CASSHPARGEKLFF